The clone carrying this T cell receptor (beta chain) is classed as medium-sized. Its antigen remains unknown. TCRdb keeps only in-frame clones here, not all; method: immunoSEQ multiplex PCR. The repertoire holds about 9,000 clones, with roughly 70% as singletons. This sample was taken from a study of OX40 agonist ivuxolimab in advanced cancers. Study results and caveats: Both CD4+ and CD8+ T cell populations in blood had undergone clonal expansion by week 6 at 0.1 to 3.0 mg/kg.

The CDR3 is 13 amino acids. Germline loops: CDR1 MGHRA, CDR2 YSYEKL. V was cut by 1 base and J by 4 bases, with 8 bases left in between. The rearrangement uses TRBV4-1 and TRBJ2-7; D is unclear. The sample was CD4+ or CD8+ T cells sorted from blood, taken in a trial of the OX40 agonist ivuxolimab. The TCR was taken from an adult with an advanced solid tumor such as melanoma, head and neck, liver or kidney cancer. CDR3 sequence (DNA): TGCGCCAGCAGCCAAGTCAAAGAGTACGAGCAGTACTTC. Translating it yields CASSQVKEYEQYF.